These T cell receptor beta chains were read from a single sample in a study of OX40 agonist ivuxolimab in advanced cancers. Libraries were prepared by immunoSEQ multiplex PCR; TCRdb keeps only in-frame clonotypes and omits some of them. The table records around 58,000 clones, around 87% of them present only once. Sequences were derived from CD4+ or CD8+ T cells sorted from blood, sampled in a trial of the OX40 agonist ivuxolimab. These receptors were obtained from an adult with an advanced solid tumor such as melanoma, head and neck, liver or kidney cancer. CDR3s include the opening cysteine and the closing phenylalanine or tryptophan. Fields, in order: V gene, D gene, clone size, J gene, CDR3 DNA, CDR3 protein. D genes are given only for firm matches. Clone size is not always given. Where it is, it says once, few, many or a class for expanded clones.

TRBV5-4	NA	NA	TRBJ2-7	TGTGCCAGCAGCCCGGCCGGACAGTTCGCCTACGAGCAGTACTTC	CASSPAGQFAYEQYF
TRBV6-4	NA	NA	TRBJ2-3	TGTGCCAGCAGTTTTATACAGGGAGATACGCAGTATTTT	CASSFIQGDTQYF
TRBV4-1	TRBD1	NA	TRBJ1-1	TGCGCCAGCAGCCCCATCGCAGGGGGCACTGAAGCTTTCTTT	CASSPIAGGTEAFF
TRBV4-2	NA	once	TRBJ1-1	TGTGCCAGCAGCCAGGGGAAAACAGGTTACACTGAAGCTTTCTTT	CASSQGKTGYTEAFF
TRBV18	NA	NA	TRBJ1-2	TGTGCCAGCTCACCCCCAGACAAGACCTTAGTCTTC	CASSPPDKTLVF
TRBV5-1	NA	NA	TRBJ2-2	TGCGCCAGCAGCTTGAGGGTGGGGTCCACCGGGGAGCTGTTTTTT	CASSLRVGSTGELFF
TRBV11-3	TRBD1	NA	TRBJ2-4	TGTGCCAGCAGCCAGGGACAGGGGAGCAAAAACATTCAGTACTTC	CASSQGQGSKNIQYF
TRBV20-1	NA	NA	TRBJ1-6	TGCAGCATCTCGCCCAATTCACCCCTCCACTTT	CSISPNSPLHF
TRBV4-2	TRBD2	NA	TRBJ2-3	TGTGCCAGCAGCCAAGGACTAGCGTCTAGCACAGATACGCAGTATTTT	CASSQGLASSTDTQYF
TRBV18	NA	NA	TRBJ2-7	TGTGCCAGCTCGCCCATGGGCCCACCAGTCCACGAGCAGTACTTC	CASSPMGPPVHEQYF
TRBV28	NA	NA	TRBJ2-7	TGTGCCAGCAGACCCCCCGGTGGGGGGGCGTACGAGCAGTACTTC	CASRPPGGGAYEQYF
TRBV5-1	TRBD1	NA	TRBJ1-4	TGCGCCAGTGCAGAGGGGGCAGGGCGTGAAAAACTGTTTTTT	CASAEGAGREKLFF
TRBV9	TRBD2	NA	TRBJ2-2	TGTGCCAGCAGCGCACTCTCGGGACTAGCGGGAGACGGGGAGCTGTTTTTT	CASSALSGLAGDGELFF
TRBV11-1	NA	NA	TRBJ1-1	TGTGCCAGCAGCTTAGTTCCGGGACGGAGACCGTCTGAAGCTTTCTTT	CASSLVPGRRPSEAFF
TRBV29-1	NA	NA	TRBJ2-7	TGCAGCGTCGGGGGAGGAGCGGCTAGCGACTACGAGCAGTACTTC	CSVGGGAASDYEQYF
TRBV5-4	TRBD1	NA	TRBJ2-7	TGTGCCAGCAGCTCCGACGACAGGGGGGGGAGGGAGCAGTACTTC	CASSSDDRGGREQYF
TRBV7-2	NA	once	TRBJ1-2	TGTGCCAGCAGCTTAGATAAAACAGGGAGAGGCTACACCTTC	CASSLDKTGRGYTF
TRBV5-1	NA	NA	TRBJ2-2	TGCGCCAGCAGCTTGGATCGGGAGCTGTTTTTT	CASSLDRELFF
TRBV6-5	NA	NA	TRBJ2-7	TGTGCCAGCAGTGCCGACCAGCCCTCCTACGAGCAGTACTTC	CASSADQPSYEQYF
TRBV11-2	NA	NA	TRBJ1-4	TGTGCCAGCAGCCTCGGAGGGAATAATGAAAAACTGTTTTTT	CASSLGGNNEKLFF
TRBV7-9	TRBD1	few	TRBJ1-2	TGTGCCAGCAGCCCCTCCGGGACAGACGTATTCGGGGTCTACACCTTC	CASSPSGTDVFGVYTF
TRBV25-1	NA	NA	TRBJ2-7	TGTGCCAGCAGTGAATTTAGGGGGGGGCCGGGCGAGCAGTACTTC	CASSEFRGGPGEQYF
TRBV7-9	TRBD1	NA	TRBJ2-7	TGTGCCAGCAGCTACTCCGGGACAGGGCGATCCGAGCAGTACTTC	CASSYSGTGRSEQYF
TRBV9	NA	NA	TRBJ2-2	TGTGCCAGCAGCACGGAGAACACCGGGGAGCTGTTTTTT	CASSTENTGELFF
TRBV2	NA	NA	TRBJ1-2	TGTGCCAGCAGCCCCGACTATTTTTATGGCTACACCTTC	CASSPDYFYGYTF
TRBV5-1	TRBD1	once	TRBJ2-2	TGCGCCAGCAGCTTGGCAGGACAGGGTAACACCGGGGAGCTGTTTTTT	CASSLAGQGNTGELFF
TRBV7-3	NA	NA	TRBJ1-1	TGTGCCAGCAGCCTACAGGGAAGGAACACTGAAGCTTTCTTT	CASSLQGRNTEAFF
TRBV27	NA	NA	TRBJ1-1	TGTGCCAGCAGTTTATTCGGGCGGGCTTTCACTGAAGCTTTCTTT	CASSLFGRAFTEAFF
TRBV7-9	NA	once	TRBJ1-6	TGTGCCAGCAGCCCCGGATCGAATTCACCCCTCCACTTT	CASSPGSNSPLHF
TRBV6-5	TRBD1	NA	TRBJ1-1	TGTGCCAGCAGTTACGGGACAGCGCTTACGAACACTGAAGCTTTCTTT	CASSYGTALTNTEAFF
TRBV5-4	TRBD2	NA	TRBJ2-2	TGTGCCAGCAGCTTGGGGGGACTAGCGGGACAAACCGGGGAGCTGTTTTTT	CASSLGGLAGQTGELFF